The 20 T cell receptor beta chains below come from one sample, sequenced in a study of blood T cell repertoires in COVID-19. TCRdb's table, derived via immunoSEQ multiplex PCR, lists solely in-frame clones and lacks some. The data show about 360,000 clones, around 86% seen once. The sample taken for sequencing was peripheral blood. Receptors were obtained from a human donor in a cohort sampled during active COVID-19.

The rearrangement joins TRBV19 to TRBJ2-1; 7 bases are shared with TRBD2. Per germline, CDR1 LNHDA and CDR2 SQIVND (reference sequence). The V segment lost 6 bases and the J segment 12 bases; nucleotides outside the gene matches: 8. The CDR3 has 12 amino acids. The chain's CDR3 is CASSAPVAGQFF. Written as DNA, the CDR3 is TGTGCCAGTAGCGCCCCGGTAGCGGGGCAGTTCTTC.

Written as DNA, the CDR3 is TGTGCCAGCAGCAAAATACAGGGGAGCTACGAGCAGTACTTC. It is translated as CASSKIQGSYEQYF. V and J are TRBV21-1 and TRBJ2-7; the table calls TRBD1, which could not be checked here. TRBV21-1 represents a pseudogene. The CDR3 has 14 amino acids.

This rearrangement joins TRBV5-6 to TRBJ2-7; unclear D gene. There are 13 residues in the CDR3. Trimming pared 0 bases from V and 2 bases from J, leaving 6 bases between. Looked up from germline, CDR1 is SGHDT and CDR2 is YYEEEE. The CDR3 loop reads CASSLGVPYEQYF. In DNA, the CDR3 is TGTGCCAGCAGCTTGGGCGTCCCCTACGAGCAGTACTTC.

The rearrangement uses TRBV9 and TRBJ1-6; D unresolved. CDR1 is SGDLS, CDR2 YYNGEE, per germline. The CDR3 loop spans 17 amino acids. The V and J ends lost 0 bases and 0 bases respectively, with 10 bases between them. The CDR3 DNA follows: TGTGCCAGCAGCGTAGATGGGCTGCCCTCCTATAATTCACCCCTCCACTTT. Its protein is CASSVDGLPSYNSPLHF.

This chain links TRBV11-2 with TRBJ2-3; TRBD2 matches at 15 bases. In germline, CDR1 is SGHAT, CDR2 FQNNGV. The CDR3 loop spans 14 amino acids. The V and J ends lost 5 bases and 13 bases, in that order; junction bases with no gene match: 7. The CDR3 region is CASSQGTSGGPEYF. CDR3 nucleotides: TGTGCCAGCAGCCAGGGGACTAGCGGGGGGCCGGAGTATTTT.

CDR3 sequence (DNA): TGTGCCTGGAGTCCTTCCGGGGCCAACGTCCTGACTTTC. Its translation: CAWSPSGANVLTF. V gene TRBV30 combines with J gene TRBJ2-6; D remains unclear. The V gene lost 2 bases and the J gene lost 4 bases, with 6 bases spanning the gap. This CDR3 is built from 13 residues. CDR1 is GTSNPN and CDR2 is SVGIG in the germline V gene (reference sequence).

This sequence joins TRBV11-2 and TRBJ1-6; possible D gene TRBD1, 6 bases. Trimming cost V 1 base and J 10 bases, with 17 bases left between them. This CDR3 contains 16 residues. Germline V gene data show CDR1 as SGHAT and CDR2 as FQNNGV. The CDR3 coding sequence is TGTGCCAGCAGCTTAGGGGAGGGGGGGTCGAAGTCACCCCTCCACTTT. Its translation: CASSLGEGGSKSPLHF. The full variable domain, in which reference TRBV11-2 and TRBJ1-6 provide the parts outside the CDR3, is EAGVAQSPRYKIIEKRQSVAFWCNPISGHATLYWYQQILGQGPKLLIQFQNNGVVDDSQLPKDRFSAERLKGVDSTLKIQPAKLEDSAVYLCASSLGEGGSKSPLHFGNGTRLTVT.

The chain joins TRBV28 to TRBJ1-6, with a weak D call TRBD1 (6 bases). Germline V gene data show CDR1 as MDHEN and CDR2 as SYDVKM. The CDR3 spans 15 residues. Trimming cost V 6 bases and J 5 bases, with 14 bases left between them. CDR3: CASSLRQDNNSPLHF. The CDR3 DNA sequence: TGTGCCAGCAGCCTTAGACAGGACAATAATTCACCCCTCCACTTT.

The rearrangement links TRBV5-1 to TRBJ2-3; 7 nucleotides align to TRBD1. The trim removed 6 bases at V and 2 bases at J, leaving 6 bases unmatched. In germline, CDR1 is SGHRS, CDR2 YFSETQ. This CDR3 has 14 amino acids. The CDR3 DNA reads TGCGCCAGCACAGACAGGGCAAACACAGATACGCAGTATTTT. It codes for CASTDRANTDTQYF.

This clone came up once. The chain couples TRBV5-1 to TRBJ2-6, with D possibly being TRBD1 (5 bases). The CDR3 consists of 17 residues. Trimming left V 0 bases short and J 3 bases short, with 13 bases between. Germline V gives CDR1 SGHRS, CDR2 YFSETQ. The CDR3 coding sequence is TGCGCCAGCAGCTTGGTGTTGTCAGGGAATGGGGCCAACGTCCTGACTTTC. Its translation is CASSLVLSGNGANVLTF.

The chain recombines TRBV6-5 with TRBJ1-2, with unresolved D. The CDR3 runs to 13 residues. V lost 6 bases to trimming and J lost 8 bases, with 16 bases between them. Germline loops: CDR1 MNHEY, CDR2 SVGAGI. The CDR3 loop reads CASSPDLRRGYTF. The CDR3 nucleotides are TGTGCCAGCAGCCCGGACTTAAGGAGGGGCTACACCTTC.

The CDR3 sequence: CAWSVPSGTSGRRETDTQYF. For the CDR3, the DNA is TGTGCCTGGAGTGTACCCTCCGGGACTAGCGGGAGAAGGGAGACAGATACGCAGTATTTT. The genes are TRBV30 and TRBJ2-3; TRBD2 aligns across 14 bases. The CDR3 sequence is 20 residues long. With 0 bases clipped from V and 3 bases from J, the junction kept 14 bases outside the gene matches. Germline V gene data show CDR1 as GTSNPN and CDR2 as SVGIG (reference sequence).

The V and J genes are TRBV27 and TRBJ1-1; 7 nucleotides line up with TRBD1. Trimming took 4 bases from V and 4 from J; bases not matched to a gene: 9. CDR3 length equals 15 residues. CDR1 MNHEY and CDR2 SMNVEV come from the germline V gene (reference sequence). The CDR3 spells CASSSIDRAATEAFF. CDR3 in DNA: TGTGCCAGCAGTTCCATAGACAGGGCGGCCACTGAAGCTTTCTTT.

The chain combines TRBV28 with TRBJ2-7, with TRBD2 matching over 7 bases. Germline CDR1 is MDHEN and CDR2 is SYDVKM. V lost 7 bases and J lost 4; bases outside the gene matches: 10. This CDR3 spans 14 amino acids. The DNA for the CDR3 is TGTGCCAGCAATTCGGGAGGCGACTTATACGAGCAGTACTTC. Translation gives CASNSGGDLYEQYF. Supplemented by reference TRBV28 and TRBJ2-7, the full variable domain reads DVKVTQSSRYLVKRTGEKVFLECVQDMDHENMFWYRQDPGLGLRLIYFSYDVKMKEKGDIPEGYSVSREKKERFSLILESASTNQTSMYLCASNSGGDLYEQYFGPGTRLTVT.

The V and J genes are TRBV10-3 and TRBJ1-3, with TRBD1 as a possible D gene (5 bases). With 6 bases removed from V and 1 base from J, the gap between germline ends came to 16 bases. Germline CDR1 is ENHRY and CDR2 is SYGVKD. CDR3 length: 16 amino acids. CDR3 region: CAISALSGASGNTIYF. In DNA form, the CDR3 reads TGTGCCATCAGCGCCCTCAGTGGGGCTTCTGGAAACACCATATATTTT.

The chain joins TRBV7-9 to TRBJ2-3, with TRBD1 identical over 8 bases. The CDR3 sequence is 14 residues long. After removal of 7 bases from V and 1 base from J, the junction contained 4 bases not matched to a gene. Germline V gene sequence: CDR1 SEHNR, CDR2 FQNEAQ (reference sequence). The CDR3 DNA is TGTGCCAGCAAGCTGACAGGGGGCACAGATACGCAGTATTTT. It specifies CASKLTGGTDTQYF.

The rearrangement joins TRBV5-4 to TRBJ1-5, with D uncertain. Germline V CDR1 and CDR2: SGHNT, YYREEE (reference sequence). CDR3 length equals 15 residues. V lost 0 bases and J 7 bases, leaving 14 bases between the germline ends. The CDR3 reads CASSLEPEESQPQHF. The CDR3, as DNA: TGTGCCAGCAGCTTGGAGCCAGAGGAGTCGCAGCCCCAGCATTTT.

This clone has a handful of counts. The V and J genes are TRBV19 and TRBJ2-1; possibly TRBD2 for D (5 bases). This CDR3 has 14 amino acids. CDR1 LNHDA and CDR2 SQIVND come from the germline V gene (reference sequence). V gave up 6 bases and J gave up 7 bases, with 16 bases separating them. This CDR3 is CASRKANGVNEQFF. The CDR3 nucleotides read TGTGCCAGTAGAAAGGCAAACGGGGTTAATGAGCAGTTCTTC.

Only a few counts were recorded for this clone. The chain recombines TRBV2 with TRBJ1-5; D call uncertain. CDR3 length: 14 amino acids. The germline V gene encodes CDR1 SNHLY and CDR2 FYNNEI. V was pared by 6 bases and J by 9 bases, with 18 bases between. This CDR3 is CASSADGSRGPQHF. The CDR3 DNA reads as TGTGCCAGCAGCGCCGACGGGTCCCGGGGGCCCCAGCATTTT.

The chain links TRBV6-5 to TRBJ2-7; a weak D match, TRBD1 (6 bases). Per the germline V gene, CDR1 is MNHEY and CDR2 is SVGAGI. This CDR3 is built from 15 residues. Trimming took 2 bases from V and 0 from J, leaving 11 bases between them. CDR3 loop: CASSYGQGNSYEQYF. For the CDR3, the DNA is TGTGCCAGCAGTTACGGGCAGGGGAACTCCTACGAGCAGTACTTC.